Each of the 20 T cell receptor beta chains below was sequenced from the same sample in a study of T cell responses to AZD1222 COVID-19 vaccine. Clones were sequenced by immunoSEQ multiplex PCR, and TCRdb holds only the in-frame ones, with some missing. The sample lists some 190,000 clones; about 91% were seen once. This material consisted of peripheral blood, taken on day 0 of AZD1222 vaccination. The source of these receptors is an adult in good health.

The chain joins TRBV24-1 to TRBJ1-2, with D perhaps matching TRBD1 (5 bases). CDR1 and CDR2 from the germline V gene are KGHDR and SFDVKD. This CDR3 is built from 14 residues. Trimming stripped 4 bases from V and 5 bases from J, with 13 bases between. This CDR3 is CATSEPGRQYGYTF. In DNA form, the CDR3 reads TGTGCCACCAGTGAGCCGGGACGGCAATATGGCTACACCTTC.

This chain links TRBV9 with TRBJ2-7; D may be TRBD1 (5 bases). V lost 2 bases, J lost 3 bases, and 12 bases lay in between. This CDR3 spans 14 amino acids. CDR1 and CDR2 from the germline V gene are SGDLS and YYNGEE. Written as DNA, the CDR3 is TGTGCCAGCAGCGTGGGCAGGCAGGGCTACGAGCAGTACTTC. As protein: CASSVGRQGYEQYF. Supplemented by reference TRBV9 and TRBJ2-7, the full variable domain reads DSGVTQTPKHLITATGQRVTLRCSPRSGDLSVYWYQQSLDQGLQFLIQYYNGEERAKGNILERFSAQQFPDLHSELNLSSLELGDSALYFCASSVGRQGYEQYFGPGTRLTVT.

The chain joins TRBV28 to TRBJ1-2, with D uncertain. Germline lookup yields CDR1 MDHEN and CDR2 SYDVKM. The CDR3 runs to 12 residues. Trimming stripped 2 bases from V and 10 bases from J, with 11 bases between. CDR3 bases: TGTGCCAGCAGTTTACCCAGAAACATCTACACCTTC. Residues: CASSLPRNIYTF.

This clone was counted once. V is TRBV11-3 and J is TRBJ2-3, with TRBD2 as a possible D gene (6 bases). The CDR3 is made up of 14 amino acids. Per germline, CDR1 SGHNT and CDR2 YENEEA. With 5 bases removed from V and 4 bases from J, the gap between germline ends came to 13 bases. This CDR3 is CASSNRDSADTQYF. CDR3 nucleotides: TGTGCCAGCAGCAACCGGGACTCCGCAGATACGCAGTATTTT. Based on the CDR3 plus reference TRBV11-3 and TRBJ2-3, the full variable domain is EAGVVQSPRYKIIEKKQPVAFWCNPISGHNTLYWYLQNLGQGPELLIRYENEEAVDDSQLPKDRFSAERLKGVDSTLKIQPAELGDSAVYLCASSNRDSADTQYFGPGTRLTVL.

J is TRBJ1-2 and V is TRBV7-2; D unclear. CDR1 and CDR2 (germline): SGHTA, FQGNSA. V dropped 3 bases and J dropped 3 bases, with 11 bases sitting between them. The CDR3 length is 14 residues. CDR3 nucleotides: TGTGCCAGCAGCTTTAGGAGCAGCCACTATGGCTACACCTTC. It codes for CASSFRSSHYGYTF.

V and J are TRBV2 and TRBJ1-1, with TRBD1 matching 7 bases. Unmatched junction bases numbered 3, after V lost 5 bases and J lost 3 bases. CDR1 and CDR2 (germline): SNHLY, FYNNEI. The CDR3 is made up of 13 amino acids. The CDR3 sequence is CASSPGGYTEAFF. The CDR3 DNA follows: TGTGCCAGCAGTCCAGGGGGGTACACTGAAGCTTTCTTT.

This chain joins TRBV7-2 and TRBJ1-1; D perhaps matches TRBD1 (6 bases). Germline V gene sequence: CDR1 SGHTA, CDR2 FQGNSA. This CDR3 has 13 amino acids. V was trimmed by 3 bases and J by 7 bases, leaving 12 bases between them. The CDR3 DNA reads TGTGCCAGCAGCTTGGGGGCTTCGGATGAAGCTTTCTTT. The encoded protein is CASSLGASDEAFF.

J is TRBJ1-6 and V is TRBV6-6, with D hard to call. V lost 6 bases and J lost 11, with 8 bases in between. The CDR3 is 11 amino acids. Germline lookup yields CDR1 MNHNY and CDR2 SVGAGI (reference sequence). CDR3 loop: CASSSAPPLHF. The CDR3 DNA reads as TGTGCCAGCAGCTCGGCCCCACCCCTCCACTTT.

V and J are TRBV27 and TRBJ1-6; 9 nucleotides line up with TRBD1. Germline CDR1 and CDR2: MNHEY and SMNVEV (reference sequence). The CDR3 is 16 amino acids. The V gene end was trimmed by 1 base and the J gene end by 10 bases; junction bases not matched to a gene: 8. CDR3 sequence reads: CASSLWGDRGKSPLHF. The CDR3 DNA follows: TGTGCCAGCAGTTTATGGGGAGACAGGGGGAAATCACCCCTCCACTTT.

The rearrangement joins TRBV27 to TRBJ2-3; 7 nucleotides line up with TRBD1. CDR1 is MNHEY, CDR2 SMNVEV, per germline (reference sequence). With 5 bases clipped from V and 3 bases from J, the junction kept 11 bases outside the gene matches. The CDR3 covers 16 residues. CDR3 residues: CASSPQGFSITDTQYF. The CDR3 DNA reads TGTGCCAGCAGTCCACAGGGGTTCAGCATAACAGATACGCAGTATTTT.

The V call is TRBV29-1, the J call TRBJ2-2, with a possible D match to TRBD2 (5 bases). The CDR3 has 14 residues. V gave up 1 base and J gave up 7 bases, with 13 bases separating them. The germline gives CDR1 SQVTM, CDR2 ANQGSEA. This CDR3 is CSVEVATGIGELFF. CDR3 DNA sequence: TGCAGCGTTGAAGTCGCCACGGGAATCGGGGAGCTGTTTTTT.

This clone was detected once. The rearrangement links TRBV11-2 to TRBJ1-4, with no clear D. The germline gives CDR1 SGHAT, CDR2 FQNNGV. Trimming shortened V by 1 base and J by 5 bases, and 11 bases separated the two germline ends. The CDR3 extends over 15 amino acids. As DNA, the CDR3 is TGTGCCAGCAGCTTAGGGGGAATCCGGAATGAAAAACTGTTTTTT. Translated, it gives CASSLGGIRNEKLFF.

The rearrangement links TRBV5-1 to TRBJ1-1, with D tentatively TRBD1 (5 bases). Trimming left V 0 bases short and J 7 bases short, with 22 bases between. Looked up from germline, CDR1 is SGHRS and CDR2 is YFSETQ. The CDR3 is 17 residues long. For the CDR3, the DNA is TGCGCCAGCAGCTTGGTACAAGGGGTATTGGGGACCGGTGAAGCTTTCTTT. This gives the protein CASSLVQGVLGTGEAFF.

The J gene is TRBJ2-5, the V gene TRBV15; TRBD2 is a possible D gene (5 bases). Germline V CDR1 and CDR2: LNHNV, YYDKDF (reference sequence). The CDR3 consists of 15 residues. V gave up 2 bases and J gave up 4 bases, with 14 bases separating them. Written as DNA, the CDR3 is TGTGCCACCAGCAGACCGGGCAGCGGCGGAGAGACCCAGTACTTC. Translation gives CATSRPGSGGETQYF.

The chain is built from TRBV27 and TRBJ2-7; TRBD2 matches at 9 bases. Unmatched junction bases numbered 6, after V lost 2 bases and J lost 4 bases. CDR1 is MNHEY and CDR2 is SMNVEV in the germline V gene (reference sequence). CDR3 length: 15 residues. CDR3: CASSLPGTSPYEQYF. The CDR3 DNA sequence: TGTGCCAGCAGTTTACCCGGGACTAGCCCGTACGAGCAGTACTTC.

This clone appeared a few times. The gene calls are TRBV12-5 and TRBJ1-1, with TRBD1 identical over 8 bases. There are 13 residues in the CDR3. Germline lookup yields CDR1 LGHNT and CDR2 FRNRAP. Trimming removed 8 bases from V and 0 bases from J; junction bases left unmatched: 2. The CDR3 DNA is TGTGCTAGTAACAGGGGGGTGAACACTGAAGCTTTCTTT. Translation gives CASNRGVNTEAFF.

The chain combines TRBV7-8 with TRBJ2-7, with D possibly matching TRBD2 (6 bases). CDR3 size: 15 residues. Germline V gives CDR1 SGHVS, CDR2 FQNEAQ. V shed 3 bases and J shed 6 bases, with 18 bases lying between them. CDR3 residues: CASSFAGRPTTEQYF. In nucleotides, the CDR3 is TGTGCCAGCAGCTTTGCGGGACGGCCGACCACCGAGCAGTACTTC.

This clone was observed a single time. The V call is TRBV15, the J call TRBJ2-1; tentatively, D is TRBD1 or TRBD2 (5 bases each). With 0 bases removed from V and 8 bases from J, the gap between germline ends came to 11 bases. Per germline, CDR1 LNHNV and CDR2 YYDKDF (reference sequence). This CDR3 has 14 residues. The CDR3 protein is CATSRDRGWDEQFF. CDR3 coding DNA: TGTGCCACCAGCAGAGATCGGGGCTGGGATGAGCAGTTCTTC.

This clone was detected ten times or more. Other DNA sequences in the sample encode the same CDR3. The rearrangement joins TRBV6-1 to TRBJ2-2, with a weak D call TRBD1 (5 bases). CDR1 is MNHNS, CDR2 SASEGT, per germline. The CDR3 length is 13 residues. Trimming pared 3 bases from V and 3 bases from J, leaving 5 bases between. The DNA for the CDR3 is TGTGCCAGCAGTGACAGGGACACCGGGGAGCTGTTTTTT. Translating it yields CASSDRDTGELFF.

The rearrangement links TRBV19 to TRBJ1-1; 7 positions agree with TRBD1. J lost 1 base, V lost 1 base, and 3 bases had no gene match. The CDR3 covers 15 residues. Germline CDR1 LNHDA, CDR2 SQIVND (reference sequence). The CDR3 bases are TGTGCCAGTAGTATAGGACAGGGTAGGAACACTGAAGCTTTCTTT. Translating gives CASSIGQGRNTEAFF.